Below are 31 T cell receptor beta chains sequenced from a single sample in a study of shared clonotypes between healthy human individuals. Clones were read by immunoSEQ multiplex PCR, and TCRdb kept only the in-frame ones, dropping some. The sample has roughly 500,000 clones; more than 75% are singletons. Sequenced: PBMCs. The receptors here all came from a woman in her 40s in good health. Some clones in this sample may be carry-over from other donors' samples.

V gene TRBV18 combines with J gene TRBJ1-2; 10 nucleotides match TRBD1. After removal of 3 bases from V and 4 bases from J, the junction contained 2 bases not matched to a gene. The CDR3 loop spans 14 amino acids. Looked up from germline, CDR1 is KGHSH and CDR2 is LQKENI. The CDR3 nucleotides read TGTGCCAGCTCACCGGACAGGGGGTCCTATGGCTACACCTTC. This sequence encodes CASSPDRGSYGYTF.

V is TRBV4-3 and J is TRBJ1-5; D might be TRBD1 (6 bases). The V gene's germline CDR1 is LGHNA and CDR2 YSLEER. CDR3 length equals 14 residues. V was trimmed by 2 bases and J by 7 bases, leaving 12 bases between them. CDR3 loop: CASSQQGIGQPQHF. The CDR3 bases are TGCGCCAGCAGCCAACAGGGGATCGGACAGCCCCAGCATTTT.

This chain joins TRBV7-2 and TRBJ2-1; TRBD2 is a possible D gene (5 bases). Trimming left V 2 bases short and J 10 bases short, with 9 bases between. Germline V gene lookup returns CDR1 SGHTA and CDR2 FQGNSA. The CDR3 sequence is 12 residues long. The CDR3 is CASSLTQREQFF. In DNA form, the CDR3 reads TGTGCCAGCAGCTTAACCCAGCGGGAGCAGTTCTTC.

A single count supports this clone. V and J are TRBV9 and TRBJ2-1; 8 bases are shared with TRBD1. CDR3 length equals 15 residues. CDR1 and CDR2 (germline): SGDLS, YYNGEE. The ends lost 1 base at V and 6 bases at J; junction bases unmatched: 6. In DNA, the CDR3 is TGTGCCAGCAGCGTAACTCCGGGGACAGGCAATGAGCAGTTCTTC. This translates into CASSVTPGTGNEQFF.

V is TRBV13 and J is TRBJ1-5; 11 bases align to TRBD1. The CDR3 covers 14 residues. From germline, CDR1 is PRHDT and CDR2 FYEKMQ (reference sequence). V gave up 4 bases and J gave up 7 bases; unmatched junction bases: 3. CDR3 DNA: TGTGCCAGCAGCTCCGGGACAGGGGGGCAGCCCCAGCATTTT. This gives the protein CASSSGTGGQPQHF. Drawing the rest from reference TRBV13 and TRBJ1-5, the complete variable domain is AAGVIQSPRHLIKEKRETATLKCYPIPRHDTVYWYQQGPGQDPQFLISFYEKMQSDKGSIPDRFSAQQFSDYHSELNMSSLELGDSALYFCASSSGTGGQPQHFGDGTRLSIL.

The chain has TRBV23-1 and TRBJ2-1, with D possibly being TRBD1 (5 bases). TRBV23-1 is classed as an ORF, of uncertain function. There are 17 residues in the CDR3. V was pared by 0 bases and J by 0 bases, with 12 bases between. CDR3 sequence (DNA): TGCGCCAGCAGTCAATCCGTAGGGGAAAGCTCCTACAATGAGCAGTTCTTC. Amino acids: CASSQSVGESSYNEQFF.

By share of the sample, this clone is medium-sized (0.01 to 0.1%). Other DNA sequences of this sample code for an identical CDR3. The genes are TRBV7-9 and TRBJ1-2; D call uncertain. CDR3 length equals 14 residues. Germline V gives CDR1 SEHNR, CDR2 FQNEAQ (reference sequence). V gave up 0 bases and J gave up 0 bases, with 5 bases separating them. The CDR3 reads CASSLAASNYGYTF. Here the CDR3 DNA reads TGTGCCAGCAGCTTAGCAGCCTCTAACTATGGCTACACCTTC.

The chain carries TRBV27 and TRBJ2-7, with D possibly called TRBD1 or TRBD2 (5 bases each). There are 12 residues in the CDR3. The ends were cut back, 6 bases at V and 0 bases at J, with 6 bases in the middle. Germline CDR1 reads MNHEY; CDR2 reads SMNVEV (reference sequence). CDR3 coding DNA: TGTGCCAGCAGGGGGGACTCCTACGAGCAGTACTTC. Translation gives CASRGDSYEQYF.

This clone appeared a single time. This sample also contains other DNA sequences that code for the same CDR3. The chain couples TRBV18 to TRBJ2-7; TRBD1 might be the D (5 bases). The CDR3 is 13 residues long. Germline CDR1 and CDR2: KGHSH and LQKENI. The V end lost 2 bases, the J end lost 3 bases, and 8 bases lay between the germline ends. In nucleotides, the CDR3 is TGTGCCAGCTCACCAGGACAAGACTACGAGCAGTACTTC. This translates into CASSPGQDYEQYF. The full variable domain, completed using reference TRBV18 and TRBJ2-7, is NAGVMQNPRHLVRRRGQEARLRCSPMKGHSHVYWYRQLPEEGLKFMVYLQKENIIDESGMPKERFSAEFPKEGPSILRIQQVVRGDSAAYFCASSPGQDYEQYFGPGTRLTVT.

V is TRBV29-1 and J is TRBJ1-1; D is unresolved. The CDR3 loop spans 12 amino acids. Germline values: CDR1 SQVTM, CDR2 ANQGSEA. V was shortened by 5 bases and J by 1 base, with 8 bases between the two germline ends. CDR3 nucleotide sequence: TGCAGCGTTAGGGCACCGAACACTGAAGCTTTCTTT. Protein sequence: CSVRAPNTEAFF.

The rearrangement links TRBV7-2 to TRBJ2-3; TRBD2 agrees at 12 bases. V dropped 5 bases and J dropped 5; count of bases not matched to a gene: 5. Germline CDR1 and CDR2: SGHTA and FQGNSA. The CDR3 has 15 amino acids. CDR3 in DNA: TGTGCCAGCAGCATAAGACTAGCGGGAGTAGATACGCAGTATTTT. This translates into CASSIRLAGVDTQYF.

The chain combines TRBV6-6 with TRBJ1-1, with TRBD1 as a possible D gene (5 bases). Germline values: CDR1 MNHNY, CDR2 SVGAGI (reference sequence). V was clipped by 6 bases and J by 1 base, with 9 bases between them. This CDR3 contains 13 residues. This CDR3 is CASSQDKNTEAFF. In DNA form, the CDR3 reads TGTGCCAGCAGCCAGGACAAGAACACTGAAGCTTTCTTT.

This clone was detected a few times. This sequence joins TRBV28 and TRBJ1-5; 7 nucleotides line up with TRBD1. The ends lost 7 bases at V and 3 bases at J; junction bases unmatched: 9. CDR3 length: 15 amino acids. Germline CDR1 reads MDHEN; CDR2 reads SYDVKM. The CDR3 DNA is TGTGCCAGCACCCTTAGCGACAGGGACAATCAGCCCCAGCATTTT. Translation gives CASTLSDRDNQPQHF.

This clone was counted between two and nine times. The chain couples TRBV7-6 to TRBJ1-3; 8 bases match TRBD1. V trimming: 5 bases; J trimming: 0 bases; junction bases outside the gene matches: 6. Germline CDR1 SGHVS, CDR2 FNYEAQ. The CDR3 is made up of 16 amino acids. CDR3 in amino acids: CASSKRDRISGNTIYF. The CDR3 nucleotides are TGTGCCAGCAGCAAACGGGACAGGATCTCTGGAAACACCATATATTTT.

The chain's CDR3 is CSGRQTGELFF. The CDR3, as DNA: TGCAGCGGCAGACAGACCGGGGAGCTGTTTTTT. This chain joins TRBV29-1 and TRBJ2-2; possible D gene TRBD1, 5 bases. Germline V lookup: CDR1 SQVTM, CDR2 ANQGSEA. The CDR3 has 11 residues. The V gene lost 7 bases and the J gene lost 5 bases, with 8 bases spanning the gap.

The V call is TRBV19, the J call TRBJ2-7; D gene unclear. The CDR3 spans 14 residues. The V end lost 3 bases, the J end lost 4 bases, and 13 bases lay between the germline ends. Germline V gene sequence: CDR1 LNHDA, CDR2 SQIVND (reference sequence). The CDR3 DNA sequence: TGTGCCAGTAGTATTCGCCTGGCTAATTACGAGCAGTACTTC. It translates to CASSIRLANYEQYF.

The V and J genes are TRBV19 and TRBJ2-7, with unresolved D. CDR3 length: 12 residues. CDR1 and CDR2 (germline): LNHDA, SQIVND (reference sequence). Deletions cut 3 bases from V and 5 bases from J, with 8 bases between. The CDR3 DNA follows: TGTGCCAGTAGTATGCTAGGTAACGAGCAGTACTTC. Protein: CASSMLGNEQYF.

The rearrangement uses TRBV5-6 and TRBJ2-3; weak D call: TRBD2 (5 bases). Germline V gene data show CDR1 as SGHDT and CDR2 as YYEEEE. The CDR3 consists of 16 residues. Trimming cost V 0 bases and J 2 bases, with 13 bases left between them. The CDR3 sequence is CASSLVRGADTDTQYF. In nucleotides, the CDR3 is TGTGCCAGCAGCTTGGTACGCGGAGCGGACACAGATACGCAGTATTTT.

This clone was observed a few times. The chain combines TRBV5-1 with TRBJ2-5; TRBD2 matches at 8 bases. Germline CDR1 reads SGHRS; CDR2 reads YFSETQ. This CDR3 is built from 16 residues. J gave up 2 bases and V 5 bases, and 11 bases lay outside the gene matches. The CDR3 protein is CASRLEGSGGQETQYF. In nucleotides, the CDR3 is TGCGCCAGCAGGCTCGAGGGGAGCGGGGGACAAGAGACCCAGTACTTC.

This clone turned up a few times. This sequence joins TRBV2 and TRBJ1-5; TRBD1 matches at 9 bases. Germline trimming cut 6 bases from V and 4 bases from J; bases unmatched to any gene: 7. Germline CDR1 is SNHLY and CDR2 is FYNNEI. The CDR3 totals 15 residues. DNA of the CDR3: TGTGCCAGCAGGGCGGACAGGGGCCCGAATCAGCCCCAGCATTTT. It specifies CASRADRGPNQPQHF.

V is TRBV19 and J is TRBJ2-1, with TRBD2 identical over 13 bases. Trimming at V came to 11 bases and at J to 0 bases, leaving 10 bases not matched to a gene. The CDR3 has 17 amino acids. The germline V gene has CDR1 LNHDA and CDR2 SQIVND (reference sequence). The CDR3: CACTSGRASRSYNEQFF. CDR3 in DNA: TGTGCCTGTACTAGCGGGAGGGCCTCCCGCTCCTACAATGAGCAGTTCTTC.

The V and J genes are TRBV4-3 and TRBJ2-2; unclear D gene. This CDR3 comprises 13 residues. With 0 bases removed from V and 5 bases from J, the gap between germline ends came to 4 bases. Germline V gene sequence: CDR1 LGHNA, CDR2 YSLEER. Here the CDR3 reads CASSQDRTGELFF. For the CDR3, the DNA is TGCGCCAGCAGCCAAGATAGGACCGGGGAGCTGTTTTTT.

The rearrangement links TRBV6-5 to TRBJ2-1; 7 positions agree with TRBD2. V dropped 2 bases and J dropped 5; count of bases not matched to a gene: 9. Germline CDR1 and CDR2: MNHEY and SVGAGI. CDR3 length equals 16 residues. The DNA of the CDR3 is TGTGCCAGCAGTTACCCTAGGGGAAGCGGGAACAATGAGCAGTTCTTC. The encoded protein is CASSYPRGSGNNEQFF.

This rearrangement joins TRBV11-2 to TRBJ2-5, with 10 bases fitting TRBD2. The end of the DNA aligns better with TRBJ2-7, so the J call may be wrong. The CDR3 has 14 residues. Germline V gene data show CDR1 as SGHAT and CDR2 as FQNNGV. This CDR3 is CASSRTSGSYEQYF. The CDR3 nucleotides are TGTGCCAGCAGCCGGACTAGCGGCTCCTACGAGCAGTACTTC.

V gene TRBV2 combines with J gene TRBJ1-5; 9 positions agree with TRBD1. This CDR3 has 14 amino acids. Per germline, CDR1 SNHLY and CDR2 FYNNEI. Trimming cost V 5 bases and J 12 bases; bases outside gene matches: 11. In DNA form, the CDR3 reads TGTGCCAGCAGTCCGCGATGGACAGGGGAACTCCAGCATTTT. It yields the protein CASSPRWTGELQHF.

The rearrangement uses TRBV11-2 and TRBJ2-7; TRBD2 agrees at 7 bases. Germline assignment: CDR1 SGHAT and CDR2 FQNNGV. There are 16 residues in the CDR3. J was trimmed by 3 bases and V by 3 bases; bases with no gene match: 11. The CDR3 reads CASSFGLGNIHYEQYF. CDR3 nucleotide sequence: TGTGCCAGCAGCTTTGGACTAGGCAATATCCACTACGAGCAGTACTTC.

J is TRBJ1-1 and V is TRBV7-3, with D maybe TRBD1 (6 bases). Between the trimmed V and J ends, which lost 1 base and 1 base, there was a span of 7 bases. CDR1 and CDR2 from the germline V gene are SGHTA and FQGTGA. This CDR3 spans 14 amino acids. CDR3 residues: CASSLRQANTEAFF. CDR3 in DNA: TGTGCCAGCAGCTTAAGACAGGCGAACACTGAAGCTTTCTTT.

The chain is built from TRBV29-1 and TRBJ2-3; D unresolved. The V end lost 1 base, the J end lost 0 bases, and 8 bases lay between the germline ends. CDR1 is SQVTM, CDR2 ANQGSEA, per germline. There are 14 residues in the CDR3. This CDR3 reads CSVEAGLSTDTQYF. Written as DNA, the CDR3 is TGCAGCGTTGAAGCGGGTCTTAGCACAGATACGCAGTATTTT.

The rearrangement joins TRBV10-2 to TRBJ1-2, with D tentatively TRBD1 (5 bases). V was clipped by 0 bases and J by 4 bases, with 15 bases between them. In germline, CDR1 is WSHSY, CDR2 SAAADI. The CDR3 length is 16 residues. The CDR3 DNA reads TGCGCCAGCAGTGAGTCAGCCTGGGGGGATGGCTATGGCTACACCTTC. Translated: CASSESAWGDGYGYTF.

The V gene is TRBV7-9, the J gene TRBJ1-1; D ambiguous. V was cut by 0 bases and J by 1 base, with 9 bases left in between. This CDR3 spans 15 amino acids. The germline CDR1 and CDR2 sequences are SEHNR and FQNEAQ (reference sequence). The CDR3 coding sequence is TGTGCCAGCAGCTTAGCGCGAACCTCGAACACTGAAGCTTTCTTT. As protein: CASSLARTSNTEAFF.

This chain joins TRBV5-1 and TRBJ1-4; 9 bases agree with TRBD1. Germline CDR1 and CDR2: SGHRS and YFSETQ. The length of the CDR3 is 13 residues. V was pared by 4 bases and J by 8 bases, with 3 bases of the junction left unmatched. DNA for the CDR3: TGCGCCAGCAGCACAGGGGGCCACGAAAAACTGTTTTTT. This sequence encodes CASSTGGHEKLFF.